The entry that follows covers one T cell receptor beta chain sequence. The antigen is unknown. The source of the sample is a study of CD4 T cells in relation to SARS-CoV-2 and coronaviruses. Here immunoSEQ multiplex PCR was the method, and the copy in TCRdb shows in-frame clones only, minus some. Here the sample spans roughly 30,000 clones, about 73% being singletons. CDR3 length: 14 amino acids. Per the germline V gene, CDR1 is SEHNR and CDR2 is FQNEAQ (reference sequence). The V end was cut by 5 bases, the J end by 7 bases, with 18 bases between. The unexposed donors gave CD4+ T cells in about 2010-2018, prior to COVID-19. Isolation of CD4+ T cells took place after roughly nine days in culture.

The chain carries TRBV7-9 and TRBJ2-7, with D unclear. Sequencing input: CD4+ T cells from PBMCs, cultured in vitro. The sequence was obtained from a human donor in good health. CDR3 sequence (DNA): TGTGCCAGCAGCCTCCCCTTCCCCGACGGGGAGCAGTACTTC. Translation gives CASSLPFPDGEQYF.